The sequence of this T cell receptor (beta chain) was determined in a study of T-cell memory formation after mild COVID-19. The wider study: Largely donor-specific TCR clusters were found.

TCRdb processed the 5' RACE reads anew with MiXCR; each CDR3 protein has one entry. The sample yields 350,000 to 500,000 distinct CDR3 sequences, under 20% seen once. This CDR3 spans 16 amino acids. With 4 bases removed from V and 1 base from J, the gap between germline ends came to 16 bases. Germline-derived CDR1 and CDR2 are MNHEY and SMNVEV (reference sequence). This clonotype was observed a few times. The sequencing sample was made of PBMCs or a T cell subset sorted from them (not recorded which). The rearrangement links TRBV27 to TRBJ1-1; possible D gene TRBD1, 5 bases. This TCR derives from a man aged 18 to 30 who had mild COVID-19 (a few samples of this study predate the infection). Cell type and time point are not known. CDR3 in DNA: TGTGCCAGCAGTTACTCACTCGGACATACGAACACTGAAGCTTTCTTT. It is translated as CASSYSLGHTNTEAFF.